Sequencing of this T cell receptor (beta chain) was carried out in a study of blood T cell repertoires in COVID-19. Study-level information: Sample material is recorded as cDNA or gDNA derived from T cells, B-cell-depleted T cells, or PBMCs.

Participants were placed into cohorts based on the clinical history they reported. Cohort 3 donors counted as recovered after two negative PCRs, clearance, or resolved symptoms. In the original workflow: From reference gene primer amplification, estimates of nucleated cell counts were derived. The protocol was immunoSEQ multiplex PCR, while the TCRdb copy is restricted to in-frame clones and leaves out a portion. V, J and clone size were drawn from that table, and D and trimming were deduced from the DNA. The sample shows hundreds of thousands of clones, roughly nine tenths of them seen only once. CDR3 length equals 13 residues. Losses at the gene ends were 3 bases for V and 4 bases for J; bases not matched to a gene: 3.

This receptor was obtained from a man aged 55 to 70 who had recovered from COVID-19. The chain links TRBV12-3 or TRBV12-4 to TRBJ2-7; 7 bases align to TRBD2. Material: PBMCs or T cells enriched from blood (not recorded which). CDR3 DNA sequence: TGTGCCAGCAGTTTGGGACTAAATTACGAGCAGTACTTC. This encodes CASSLGLNYEQYF.